A selection of T cell receptor beta chains follows, all from one sample in a study of technical replicates of blood from a few donors. Some clones are missing from TCRdb's copy, which holds only in-frame ones; the method was immunoSEQ multiplex PCR. The sample has tens of thousands of clones, about 81% seen once. Sequenced: PBMCs. These receptors were obtained from a human donor in good health. Some clones in this sample may be carry-over from other donors' samples. Both conserved end residues are part of each CDR3. The D gene is left open where the match is weak. Size is stated for part of the rows, as once, few or many counts, or as a class when the clone is expanded.

clone size | D gene | J gene | V gene | CDR3 DNA | CDR3 protein
NA | TRBD1 | TRBJ2-3 | TRBV5-1 | TGCGCCAGCAGCTTCCAGGGGGCGACAGATACGCAGTATTTT | CASSFQGATDTQYF
few | NA | TRBJ1-6 | TRBV19 | TGTGCCAGTATGGATCCGCAGGGAAATTCACCCCTCCACTTT | CASMDPQGNSPLHF
NA | NA | TRBJ1-1 | TRBV7-9 | TGTGCCAGCAGCTTAGATCACAGCAGCACTGAAGCTTTCTTT | CASSLDHSSTEAFF
NA | NA | TRBJ1-5 | TRBV6-6 | TGTGCCAGCACCGGACAGACTCCTCAGCCCCAGCATTTT | CASTGQTPQPQHF
NA | TRBD1 | TRBJ1-4 | TRBV7-9 | TGTGCCAGCAGCCCCCGCGGACAGGGTAATGAAAAACTGTTTTTT | CASSPRGQGNEKLFF
NA | NA | TRBJ1-6 | TRBV4-2 | TGTGCCAGCAGCCAAGATGAGGGGAGACTAGGTTCACCCCTCCACTTT | CASSQDEGRLGSPLHF
NA | TRBD2 | TRBJ2-2 | TRBV19 | TGTGCCAGTAGTATCTCTGGGACTACGACCGGGGAGCTGTTTTTT | CASSISGTTTGELFF
NA | NA | TRBJ1-1 | TRBV7-2 | TGTGCCAGCAGCTTTTACAGGGAGAACACTGAAGCTTTCTTT | CASSFYRENTEAFF
few | TRBD1 | TRBJ2-7 | TRBV28 | TGTGCCAGCAGTTTGGGACAGGGGAAGGGCTACGAGCAGTACTTC | CASSLGQGKGYEQYF
NA | NA | TRBJ1-2 | TRBV10-3 | TGTGCCATCAGCCAAGGACAGCTCTATGGCTACACCTTC | CAISQGQLYGYTF
NA | TRBD2 | TRBJ2-1 | TRBV30 | TGTGCCTGGAGCTGGGGGGGAAATGAGCAGTTCTTC | CAWSWGGNEQFF
NA | NA | TRBJ1-2 | TRBV6-1 | TGTGCCAGCACCGAAGGGAGCAGAGGGCAGGCTGGCTACACCTTC | CASTEGSRGQAGYTF
NA | TRBD2 | TRBJ2-7 | TRBV19 | TGTGCCAGTAGTTATGAGGCTAGCGGGGTATACGAGCAGTACTTC | CASSYEASGVYEQYF
NA | NA | TRBJ2-3 | TRBV7-2 | TGTGCCAGCAGCCCCCAGTCCAGCACAGATACGCAGTATTTT | CASSPQSSTDTQYF
few | TRBD2 | TRBJ2-1 | TRBV29-1 | TGCAGCGCCGGCGGACTAGCGGGACTCTTCTACAATGAGCAGTTCTTC | CSAGGLAGLFYNEQFF
NA | NA | TRBJ2-5 | TRBV7-3 | TGTGCCAGCAGCTTAATGGGCGGGGAGGAGACCCAGTACTTC | CASSLMGGEETQYF
NA | NA | TRBJ1-2 | TRBV30 | TGTGCCTGGAGTGTCATGGTCGGCTATGGCTACACCTTC | CAWSVMVGYGYTF
NA | NA | TRBJ1-1 | TRBV7-9 | TGTGCCAGCAGCCCCCCCGGTCGCCTCTCGGGCACTGAAGCTTTCTTT | CASSPPGRLSGTEAFF
NA | NA | TRBJ1-2 | TRBV28 | TGTGCCAGCGGGGGGGTCTATGGCTACACCTTC | CASGGVYGYTF
NA | TRBD1 | TRBJ2-3 | TRBV5-6 | TGTGCCAGCAGCCACACCGGGGCCGGGACAGGGGCCACAGATACGCAGTATTTT | CASSHTGAGTGATDTQYF
NA | TRBD1 | TRBJ2-2 | TRBV23-1 | TGCGCCAGCAGTCAATCGTTGGACAGGGGTAGATCCGGGGAGCTGTTTTTT | CASSQSLDRGRSGELFF
NA | TRBD1 | TRBJ1-2 | TRBV30 | TGTGCCAGTATCGGACAGGGAGGAGGCTACACCTTC | CASIGQGGGYTF